This passage covers 23 T cell receptor beta chains from one sample sequenced in a study of T cell responses to AZD1222 COVID-19 vaccine. Produced via immunoSEQ multiplex PCR; TCRdb's table is partial and in-frame only. The sample lists 150,000 to 200,000 clones, about 90% occurring once. The sequencing here drew on peripheral blood, taken on day 0 of MenACWY control vaccination. All receptors come from an adult in good health.

The chain couples TRBV7-9 to TRBJ1-5; no definite D call. The CDR3 has 14 residues. V lost 5 bases to trimming and J lost 3 bases, with 11 bases between them. Germline V gene sequence: CDR1 SEHNR, CDR2 FQNEAQ (reference sequence). The CDR3 DNA follows: TGTGCCAGCAGCCCTTCCCAAAACAATCAGCCCCAGCATTTT. It yields the protein CASSPSQNNQPQHF.

The chain joins TRBV24-1 to TRBJ2-3; D may correspond to TRBD1 or TRBD2 (5 bases each). Trimming removed 5 bases from V and 0 bases from J, with 17 bases in between. The CDR3 spans 17 residues. Germline V lookup: CDR1 KGHDR, CDR2 SFDVKD. CDR3 protein: CATSGSEGRLSTDTQYF. CDR3 DNA: TGTGCCACCAGTGGTAGTGAGGGACGCCTAAGCACAGATACGCAGTATTTT.

The genes are TRBV18 and TRBJ1-2; TRBD1 agrees at 10 bases. V shed 6 bases, J shed 8 bases, and the junction held 9 bases outside the gene matches. Per germline, CDR1 KGHSH and CDR2 LQKENI. The CDR3 spans 14 residues. The CDR3, as DNA: TGTGCCAGCTCTACAGCCGGGACAGGGGAAGGCTACACCTTC. Amino acids: CASSTAGTGEGYTF.

The gene calls are TRBV7-9 and TRBJ1-2, with D unclear. The V end was cut by 4 bases, the J end by 0 bases, with 6 bases between. The germline V gene encodes CDR1 SEHNR and CDR2 FQNEAQ (reference sequence). The CDR3 loop spans 13 amino acids. CDR3 loop: CASSSTANYGYTF. The CDR3 nucleotides are TGTGCCAGCAGCTCTACAGCTAACTATGGCTACACCTTC.

The chain links TRBV7-2 to TRBJ2-3; 13 nucleotides match TRBD2. The CDR3 is 16 residues long. Germline V gene lookup returns CDR1 SGHTA and CDR2 FQGNSA. Trimming at V came to 6 bases and at J to 1 base, leaving 4 bases not matched to a gene. The CDR3 coding sequence is TGTGCCAGCAGTTTTGGGACTAGCGGGGGCACAGATACGCAGTATTTT. Translated: CASSFGTSGGTDTQYF.

This clone was detected once. The rearrangement links TRBV4-1 to TRBJ1-1; no definite D call. The germline V and J ends were trimmed by 0 bases and 1 base, with 12 bases remaining between them. The germline V gene encodes CDR1 MGHRA and CDR2 YSYEKL. This CDR3 region has 16 residues. The chain's CDR3 is CASSQDPIEANTEAFF. Here the CDR3 DNA reads TGCGCCAGCAGCCAAGATCCCATTGAGGCGAACACTGAAGCTTTCTTT.

The rearrangement uses TRBV29-1 and TRBJ1-1; 7 bases map to TRBD1. Germline V gives CDR1 SQVTM, CDR2 ANQGSEA. V gave up 6 bases and J gave up 0 bases; unmatched junction bases: 1. The CDR3 spans 12 residues. The CDR3 sequence is CSVGTVNTEAFF. Written as DNA, the CDR3 is TGCAGCGTCGGGACAGTGAACACTGAAGCTTTCTTT.

This clone was recorded only once. This rearrangement joins TRBV30 to TRBJ1-2; D unresolved. Germline-derived CDR1 and CDR2 are GTSNPN and SVGIG (reference sequence). The CDR3 loop spans 13 amino acids. The V end was cut by 1 base, the J end by 0 bases, with 6 bases between. CDR3 in DNA: TGTGCCTGGAGTGCTACAGCTAACTATGGCTACACCTTC. Its translation is CAWSATANYGYTF.

The chain joins TRBV15 to TRBJ2-2; D perhaps matches TRBD2 (6 bases). Trimming cost V 7 bases and J 0 bases, with 12 bases left between them. Germline assignment: CDR1 LNHNV and CDR2 YYDKDF (reference sequence). The CDR3 runs to 15 residues. CDR3 amino acids: CATKGGKTNTGELFF. In nucleotides, the CDR3 is TGTGCCACCAAGGGCGGGAAGACGAACACCGGGGAGCTGTTTTTT.

The genes are TRBV7-2 and TRBJ2-7, with 13 bases that match TRBD2. The CDR3 sequence is 15 residues long. The ends lost 5 bases at V and 6 bases at J; junction bases unmatched: 7. CDR1 SGHTA and CDR2 FQGNSA come from the germline V gene. CDR3 protein: CASSTILAGGTEQYF. CDR3 bases: TGTGCCAGCAGCACAATACTAGCGGGAGGGACCGAGCAGTACTTC.

The chain uses TRBV2 and TRBJ1-2; TRBD1 might be the D (5 bases). In germline, CDR1 is SNHLY, CDR2 FYNNEI. Trimming took off 8 bases at V and 6 bases at J, with 10 bases between the two ends. This CDR3 has 11 residues. The CDR3 spells CASGAIDGYTF. The CDR3 region has the DNA TGTGCCAGCGGGGCGATCGATGGCTACACCTTC.

This rearrangement joins TRBV6-2 or TRBV6-3 to TRBJ2-3, with TRBD1 matching 7 bases. The CDR3 is 14 residues long. Germline-derived CDR1 and CDR2 are MNHEY and SVGEGT. V lost 6 bases, J lost 4 bases, and 7 bases stayed unmatched. CDR3 coding DNA: TGTGCCAGCAGCCGAGGGGGCGAGGCAGATACGCAGTATTTT. Its protein is CASSRGGEADTQYF.

On this clone itself: This specimen includes other DNA sequences encoding the same CDR3. V and J are TRBV6-2 or TRBV6-3 and TRBJ1-4, with unresolved D. Trimming shortened V by 5 bases and J by 5 bases, and 9 bases separated the two germline ends. Per the germline V gene, CDR1 is MNHEY and CDR2 is SVGEGT. The CDR3 length is 13 residues. In nucleotides, the CDR3 is TGTGCCAGCAGTCGGACGGAGAATGAAAAACTGTTTTTT. Protein: CASSRTENEKLFF.

This clone has just one count. The genes are TRBV7-2 and TRBJ2-7, with 9 nucleotides matching TRBD1. The CDR3 covers 13 residues. The V gene end was trimmed by 6 bases and the J gene end by 7 bases; junction bases not matched to a gene: 7. The germline V gene has CDR1 SGHTA and CDR2 FQGNSA. The CDR3 is CASSKDRGYEQYF. CDR3 in DNA: TGTGCCAGCAGTAAGGACAGGGGTTATGAGCAGTACTTC.

The rearrangement uses TRBV2 and TRBJ2-1, with 7 bases aligning to TRBD2. The CDR3 contains 15 residues. Germline V gene lookup returns CDR1 SNHLY and CDR2 FYNNEI. Trimming cost V 5 bases and J 4 bases; bases outside gene matches: 8. The CDR3 DNA reads TGTGCCAGCAGTATCTCGGGAGGCGCTTACAATGAGCAGTTCTTC. Protein sequence: CASSISGGAYNEQFF.

The chain is built from TRBV30 and TRBJ1-2; D is unclear. The germline gives CDR1 GTSNPN, CDR2 SVGIG (reference sequence). The CDR3 runs to 13 residues. V lost 2 bases and J 7 bases, leaving 14 bases between the germline ends. CDR3 in DNA: TGTGCCTGGAGTAGTACATCGGGGTCTGGCTACACCTTC. The encoded protein is CAWSSTSGSGYTF.

The chain employs TRBV11-2 and TRBJ2-3, with 7 positions matching TRBD1. This CDR3 region has 15 residues. Germline V gives CDR1 SGHAT, CDR2 FQNNGV. After removal of 0 bases from V and 2 bases from J, the junction contained 2 bases not matched to a gene. This CDR3 is CASSLDRGTTDTQYF. In nucleotides, the CDR3 is TGTGCCAGCAGCTTAGACAGGGGGACCACAGATACGCAGTATTTT.

The genes are TRBV6-5 and TRBJ1-5; 9 bases agree with TRBD1. CDR1 is MNHEY, CDR2 SVGAGI, per germline. V lost 7 bases, J lost 7 bases, and 5 bases stayed unmatched. The CDR3 length is 13 residues. This CDR3 is CASMDRGDQPQHF. In DNA, the CDR3 is TGTGCCAGCATGGACAGGGGTGACCAGCCCCAGCATTTT.

V gene TRBV24-1 combines with J gene TRBJ2-2; the match to TRBD2 covers 10 bases. Germline V gene sequence: CDR1 KGHDR, CDR2 SFDVKD. CDR3 length: 16 residues. V lost 1 base to trimming and J lost 6 bases; unmatched junction nucleotides: 4. CDR3 loop: CATSDFSAGGPGELFF. CDR3 sequence (DNA): TGTGCCACCAGTGATTTCTCAGCGGGGGGGCCCGGGGAGCTGTTTTTT.

The chain is built from TRBV5-4 and TRBJ1-3; maybe TRBD1 (6 bases). Looked up from germline, CDR1 is SGHNT and CDR2 is YYREEE (reference sequence). There are 15 residues in the CDR3. Trimming cost V 2 bases and J 4 bases, with 13 bases left between them. The CDR3 coding sequence is TGTGCCAGCAGCTTCAGGGGTGGTTCCGGAAACACCATATATTTT. Amino acid sequence: CASSFRGGSGNTIYF.

The DNA for the CDR3 is TGTGCCAGCAGCGATGGGGGGAAGGATACGCAGTATTTT. Translating gives CASSDGGKDTQYF. V is TRBV5-5 and J is TRBJ2-3, with D maybe TRBD2 (6 bases). The V and J ends lost 4 bases and 6 bases respectively, with 12 bases between them. CDR3 length: 13 residues. The germline V gene has CDR1 SGHKS and CDR2 YYEKEE (reference sequence).

The CDR3 protein is CASDGAESSYNSPLHF. The CDR3 DNA reads as TGTGCCAGCGATGGGGCAGAGAGCTCCTATAATTCACCCCTCCACTTT. The chain couples TRBV28 to TRBJ1-6; D perhaps matches TRBD1 (5 bases). The CDR3 sequence is 16 residues long. The V end was cut by 8 bases, the J end by 0 bases, with 14 bases between. Germline CDR1 is MDHEN and CDR2 is SYDVKM.

This clone was detected once. J is TRBJ2-7 and V is TRBV25-1, with 13 positions matching TRBD2. Trimming cost V 6 bases and J 5 bases; bases outside gene matches: 7. The CDR3 has 15 residues. Germline CDR1 MGHDK, CDR2 SYGVNS. In DNA form, the CDR3 reads TGTGCCAGCAGCCCCGGACTAGCGGGGGCCCACGAGCAGTACTTC. It yields the protein CASSPGLAGAHEQYF.